These 22 T cell receptor beta chains were all obtained from the same sample, sequenced in a study of blood T cells in healthy people across ages. A second roughly 7 to 11 cycle PCR used barcoded and J-beta primers. TCRdb redid the calling of the 5' RACE reads with MiXCR, one entry per CDR3 protein. This sample has 1.5 million to 2 million distinct CDR3 sequences; roughly 27% occur once, and the top ten carry 7% to 9%. Sequences were obtained from blood. These receptors were obtained from a woman aged 30 to 39 in good health.

Concerning this clonotype: A read error may be the cause here, since a much bigger clone is one base away. The chain uses TRBV15 and TRBJ2-1, with D unclear. The CDR3 covers 16 residues. Germline V CDR1 and CDR2: LNHNV, YYDKDF (reference sequence). Trimming removed 0 bases from V and 7 bases from J, with 16 bases in between. CDR3: CATSRETRPHKNEQFF. The CDR3 bases are TGTGCCACCAGCAGAGAAACTCGCCCCCACAAAAATGAGCAGTTCTTC.

The chain is built from TRBV20-1 and TRBJ2-3, with TRBD2 matching over 13 bases. The germline V gene encodes CDR1 DFQATT and CDR2 SNEGSKA (reference sequence). Losses at the gene ends were 6 bases for V and 0 bases for J; bases not matched to a gene: 9. The CDR3 length is 17 residues. The CDR3 DNA follows: TGCAGTGCCACCCGGACTAGCGGGGGCCTTAGCACAGATACGCAGTATTTT. It yields the protein CSATRTSGGLSTDTQYF.

V usage is TRBV5-1 and J usage is TRBJ2-3; D may be TRBD2 (6 bases). The CDR3 runs to 16 residues. Germline V lookup: CDR1 SGHRS, CDR2 YFSETQ. The V gene lost 4 bases and the J gene lost 7 bases, with 22 bases spanning the gap. The CDR3 reads CASSPSGTGQGNTQYF. CDR3 DNA: TGCGCCAGCAGCCCCTCCGGGACTGGTCAAGGGAATACGCAGTATTTT.

This chain joins TRBV12-3 or TRBV12-4 and TRBJ1-2; 7 nucleotides line up with TRBD1. The junction had 6 bases not matched to a gene; V was cut back by 4 bases and J by 4 bases. The CDR3 has 14 residues. The CDR3: CASSWVGGLYGYTF. The CDR3 DNA is TGTGCCAGCAGTTGGGTAGGGGGCCTCTATGGCTACACCTTC.

This clonotype was counted only a few times. V gene TRBV20-1 combines with J gene TRBJ2-7; no definite D call. Trimming removed 0 bases from V and 2 bases from J, with 11 bases in between. This CDR3 spans 14 amino acids. Germline V lookup: CDR1 DFQATT, CDR2 SNEGSKA (reference sequence). CDR3 coding DNA: TGCAGTGCTAGAGATCAGAGGATACCCTACGAGCAGTACTTC. It is translated as CSARDQRIPYEQYF.

This rearrangement joins TRBV7-9 to TRBJ1-4, with 9 bases lining up with TRBD1. The CDR3 is made up of 16 amino acids. With V trimmed by 5 bases and J by 10 bases, 14 bases remained unmatched. CDR1 is SEHNR and CDR2 is FQNEAQ in the germline V gene (reference sequence). The CDR3 DNA reads as TGTGCCAGCAGCCACCACCAGACAGGGGGATCGGGAAAACTGTTTTTT. Residues: CASSHHQTGGSGKLFF.

The chain links TRBV5-1 to TRBJ2-3; tentatively, D is TRBD2 (6 bases). Germline V gives CDR1 SGHRS, CDR2 YFSETQ. V was pared by 0 bases and J by 5 bases, with 10 bases between. The CDR3 consists of 14 residues. The CDR3 sequence is CASSLGGVLDTQYF. The CDR3 DNA is TGCGCCAGCAGCTTGGGGGGGGTGTTAGATACGCAGTATTTT.

This clonotype was detected ten times or more. The chain recombines TRBV4-2 with TRBJ2-5; tentative D call: TRBD2 (6 bases). The CDR3 is 15 residues long. Between the trimmed V and J ends, which lost 0 bases and 5 bases, there was a span of 13 bases. Germline lookup yields CDR1 LGHNA and CDR2 YNFKEQ. The CDR3 bases are TGTGCCAGCAGCCAAGAGGGAGGTCGAGGCGAGACCCAGTACTTC. The encoded protein is CASSQEGGRGETQYF.

This clonotype occurred many times. The chain recombines TRBV12-3 or TRBV12-4 with TRBJ2-5; D remains ambiguous. The V gene lost 8 bases and the J gene lost 7 bases, with 14 bases spanning the gap. The CDR3 has 12 amino acids. The CDR3 DNA reads as TGTGCCAGCGGCTTAACGATAGGGACCCAGTACTTC. The encoded protein is CASGLTIGTQYF.

This clonotype has a count of ten or more. The chain uses TRBV10-3 and TRBJ2-7, with TRBD2 identical over 8 bases. The ends lost 3 bases at V and 7 bases at J; junction bases unmatched: 5. This CDR3 has 13 amino acids. In germline, CDR1 is ENHRY, CDR2 SYGVKD. The DNA for the CDR3 is TGTGCCATCAGTGATGTGGGACTAGAAGAGCAGTACTTC. This gives the protein CAISDVGLEEQYF.

The V call is TRBV19, the J call TRBJ2-1; 13 positions agree with TRBD2. Losses at the gene ends were 5 bases for V and 5 bases for J; bases not matched to a gene: 6. The CDR3 runs to 16 residues. Per the germline V gene, CDR1 is LNHDA and CDR2 is SQIVND (reference sequence). The CDR3 spells CASSPGTSGVDNEQFF. Here the CDR3 DNA reads TGTGCCAGTAGTCCTGGGACTAGCGGGGTTGACAATGAGCAGTTCTTC. The full variable domain, completed using reference TRBV19 and TRBJ2-1, is DGGITQSPKYLFRKEGQNVTLSCEQNLNHDAMYWYRQDPGQGLRLIYYSQIVNDFQKGDIAEGYSVSREKKESFPLTVTSAQKNPTAFYLCASSPGTSGVDNEQFFGPGTRLTVL.

For this clonotype: The conserved phenylalanine or tryptophan normally closing the CDR3 is absent here, so this likely arose from a read error. The chain combines TRBV12-3 or TRBV12-4 with TRBJ2-6; tentative D call: TRBD2 (6 bases). This CDR3 has 14 amino acids. The ends were cut back, 6 bases at V and 3 bases at J, with 9 bases in the middle. CDR3 sequence reads: CASSRGSGANVLTL. In DNA, the CDR3 is TGTGCCAGCAGCCGGGGGAGTGGGGCCAACGTCCTGACTTTG.

This clonotype has a handful of counts. The chain carries TRBV5-1 and TRBJ2-7; 7 nucleotides align to TRBD2. V shed 4 bases, J shed 3 bases, and the junction held 10 bases outside the gene matches. Germline V CDR1 and CDR2: SGHRS, YFSETQ. There are 15 residues in the CDR3. DNA for the CDR3: TGCGCCAGCAGCGGACGAAGGGGAGGGAACTACGAGCAGTACTTC. This codes for CASSGRRGGNYEQYF.

The chain combines TRBV5-1 with TRBJ1-1; TRBD1 matches at 9 bases. The junction had 5 bases not matched to a gene; V was cut back by 1 base and J by 1 base. The CDR3 is made up of 16 amino acids. CDR1 is SGHRS, CDR2 YFSETQ, per germline. Here the CDR3 reads CASSLLQTGGNTEAFF. CDR3 DNA sequence: TGCGCCAGCAGCTTGTTACAGACAGGGGGGAACACTGAAGCTTTCTTT. Complete variable domain (other parts from reference TRBV5-1 and TRBJ1-1): KAGVTQTPRYLIKTRGQQVTLSCSPISGHRSVSWYQQTPGQGLQFLFEYFSETQRNKGNFPGRFSGRQFSNSRSEMNVSTLELGDSALYLCASSLLQTGGNTEAFFGQGTRLTVV.

Only a few counts were recorded for this clonotype. The CDR3, as DNA: TGTGCCTGGAGTCGACGCCAGTGGGGCACTGAAGCTTTCTTT. This encodes CAWSRRQWGTEAFF. This chain joins TRBV30 and TRBJ1-1; D is unclear. Germline CDR1 and CDR2: GTSNPN and SVGIG (reference sequence). Trimming took off 2 bases at V and 4 bases at J, with 14 bases between the two ends. The CDR3 covers 14 residues.

In this sample, this clonotype turned up a few times. The chain couples TRBV12-3 or TRBV12-4 to TRBJ1-6; weak D call: TRBD1 (5 bases). There are 14 residues in the CDR3. Between the trimmed V and J ends, which lost 1 base and 12 bases, there was a span of 13 bases. The CDR3, as DNA: TGTGCCAGCAGTTTAGGGGACCCGACGAGACCCCTCCACTTT. It is translated as CASSLGDPTRPLHF.

Only a few counts were recorded for this clonotype. The CDR3 loop is CASSLEGDSEAFF. CDR3 coding DNA: TGCGCCAGCAGCTTGGAAGGCGACTCTGAAGCTTTCTTT. The rearrangement links TRBV5-1 to TRBJ1-1, with D unresolved. The V end was cut by 0 bases, the J end by 6 bases, with 9 bases between. Germline-derived CDR1 and CDR2 are SGHRS and YFSETQ. This CDR3 contains 13 residues. The full variable domain, its missing parts supplied by reference TRBV5-1 and TRBJ1-1, is KAGVTQTPRYLIKTRGQQVTLSCSPISGHRSVSWYQQTPGQGLQFLFEYFSETQRNKGNFPGRFSGRQFSNSRSEMNVSTLELGDSALYLCASSLEGDSEAFFGQGTRLTVV.

In this sample, this clonotype turned up a few times. The V gene is TRBV11-2, the J gene TRBJ2-7; 15 bases match TRBD2. Losses at the gene ends were 1 base for V and 6 bases for J; bases not matched to a gene: 13. The germline gives CDR1 SGHAT, CDR2 FQNNGV. This CDR3 has 19 residues. The CDR3 loop is CASSLAGLAGGPTIGEQYF. Written as DNA, the CDR3 is TGTGCCAGCAGCTTAGCTGGACTAGCGGGAGGGCCGACAATCGGCGAGCAGTACTTC.

As concerns this clonotype: This could be a read error, since a much larger clone is one nucleotide away. This sequence joins TRBV9 and TRBJ2-3, with 10 bases matching TRBD2. Trimming took 4 bases from V and 5 from J; bases not matched to a gene: 16. Germline CDR1 reads SGDLS; CDR2 reads YYNGEE. The length of the CDR3 is 18 residues. The CDR3: CASSYGASGSHLGDTQYF. CDR3 in DNA: TGTGCCAGCAGCTACGGAGCTAGCGGGAGTCATTTGGGAGATACGCAGTATTTT.

The chain couples TRBV21-1 to TRBJ2-6; the tabulated D call, TRBD1, remains unverified against the DNA. TRBV21-1 is a recognized pseudogene. The CDR3 has 17 amino acids. The CDR3 DNA reads TGTGCCAGCAGCAACCCTTGTCACAGGGCTGGGGCCAACGTCCTGACTTTC. It codes for CASSNPCHRAGANVLTF.

The genes are TRBV13 and TRBJ2-3; TRBD2 matches at 8 bases. Germline values: CDR1 PRHDT, CDR2 FYEKMQ (reference sequence). V was pared by 5 bases and J by 3 bases, with 10 bases of the junction left unmatched. The CDR3 length is 16 residues. In DNA form, the CDR3 reads TGTGCCAGCAGCCTCAGCGGGGGAGAGTTAACAGATACGCAGTATTTT. This codes for CASSLSGGELTDTQYF.

This chain connects TRBV18 to TRBJ2-3; D might be TRBD1 or TRBD2, each matching 5 bases. Trimming pared 4 bases from V and 1 base from J, leaving 12 bases between. CDR1 is KGHSH, CDR2 LQKENI, per germline. CDR3 length equals 15 residues. The CDR3 DNA sequence: TGTGCCAGCTCACTGGGACCGAAACGCACAGATACGCAGTATTTT. The encoded protein is CASSLGPKRTDTQYF. The whole variable domain, remainder taken from reference TRBV18 and TRBJ2-3, is NAGVMQNPRHLVRRRGQEARLRCSPMKGHSHVYWYRQLPEEGLKFMVYLQKENIIDESGMPKERFSAEFPKEGPSILRIQQVVRGDSAAYFCASSLGPKRTDTQYFGPGTRLTVL.